One and the same sample provided the 20 T cell receptor beta chains below, sequenced in a study of T cells in Graves' hyperthyroidism and ophthalmopathy. Amplified TCR beta CDR3 regions derived from RNA transcripts. During a first-round RT-PCR of the TCR CDR3, the HTBI primer set was used. TCRdb reanalysed the multiplex PCR reads using MiXCR and keeps one entry per CDR3 protein. The table includes around 580,000 distinct CDR3 sequences, 40% to 55% detected once. Input material: peripheral blood or thyroid tissue (not recorded which). These receptor sequences come from a woman aged 18-29 years with Graves' hyperthyroidism.

In its sample, this clonotype was seen many times. The rearrangement joins TRBV11-2 to TRBJ2-5; D might be TRBD1 (6 bases). Germline V gene lookup returns CDR1 SGHAT and CDR2 FQNNGV. This CDR3 region has 15 residues. The germline V and J ends were trimmed by 5 bases and 4 bases, with 17 bases remaining between them. The CDR3, as DNA: TGTGCCAGCAGCCCGGCGCAGGGGCTAAGAGAGACCCAGTACTTC. It is translated as CASSPAQGLRETQYF.

The sample holds many counts of this clonotype. The rearrangement links TRBV12-3 or TRBV12-4 to TRBJ2-7; D is ambiguous. Trimming removed 5 bases at V and 7 bases at J, with 12 bases between. The CDR3 sequence is 12 residues long. The CDR3 sequence is CASSIFSDEQYF. In DNA, the CDR3 is TGTGCCAGCAGTATCTTCTCCGATGAGCAGTACTTC.

This clonotype came up a few times. The rearrangement uses TRBV27 and TRBJ1-5; D is ambiguous. Germline CDR1 and CDR2: MNHEY and SMNVEV (reference sequence). The CDR3 has 13 amino acids. The V and J ends lost 5 bases and 7 bases respectively, with 12 bases between them. This CDR3 is CASSITAGQPQHF. In DNA form, the CDR3 reads TGTGCCAGCAGTATCACTGCCGGACAGCCCCAGCATTTT.

This clonotype appeared many times. The chain recombines TRBV5-4 with TRBJ2-7; TRBD2 agrees at 11 bases. Trimming cost V 4 bases and J 4 bases; bases outside gene matches: 7. CDR3 length: 15 amino acids. The germline gives CDR1 SGHNT, CDR2 YYREEE (reference sequence). The CDR3: CASSLGGLAAYEQYF. The CDR3 nucleotides are TGTGCCAGCAGCCTGGGGGGACTAGCGGCTTACGAGCAGTACTTC.

The chain joins TRBV9 to TRBJ1-3; 7 nucleotides line up with TRBD1. In germline, CDR1 is SGDLS, CDR2 YYNGEE. V shed 0 bases, J shed 4 bases, and the junction held 7 bases outside the gene matches. This CDR3 spans 16 amino acids. This CDR3 reads CASSVDPGTAGNTIYF. The CDR3, as DNA: TGTGCCAGCAGCGTAGACCCGGGGACAGCAGGAAACACCATATATTTT.

This clonotype was recorded at least ten times. The chain has TRBV6-1 and TRBJ1-5; D possibly corresponds to TRBD1 (6 bases). With 6 bases removed from V and 1 base from J, the gap between germline ends came to 10 bases. The germline V gene has CDR1 MNHNS and CDR2 SASEGT. CDR3 length: 14 residues. This chain's CDR3 is CASRQGRSNQPQHF. In nucleotides, the CDR3 is TGTGCCAGCAGACAGGGAAGGAGCAATCAGCCCCAGCATTTT.

This clonotype was seen a handful of times. The rearrangement uses TRBV27 and TRBJ2-7; D not resolved. The germline CDR1 and CDR2 sequences are MNHEY and SMNVEV (reference sequence). CDR3 size: 14 residues. With 2 bases removed from V and 0 bases from J, the gap between germline ends came to 8 bases. This CDR3 is CASSLGGFSYEQYF. The CDR3 DNA sequence: TGTGCCAGCAGTTTAGGCGGTTTCTCCTACGAGCAGTACTTC.

The rearrangement joins TRBV11-1 to TRBJ1-1; D unclear. This CDR3 is built from 13 residues. Germline lookup yields CDR1 SGHAT and CDR2 FQDESV (reference sequence). With 8 bases removed from V and 8 bases from J, the gap between germline ends came to 18 bases. In nucleotides, the CDR3 is TGTGCCAGCTCACCAAATGGCGCGCGGGAAGCTTTCTTT. Its protein product is CASSPNGAREAFF. Together with reference TRBV11-1 and TRBJ1-1, the CDR3 gives the full variable domain: EAEVAQSPRYKITEKSQAVAFWCDPISGHATLYWYRQILGQGPELLVQFQDESVVDDSQLPKDRFSAERLKGVDSTLKIQPAELGDSAMYLCASSPNGAREAFFGQGTRLTVV.

This clonotype was recorded at least ten times. Here the CDR3 reads CASSFAGTGELFF. In nucleotides, the CDR3 is TGTGCCAGCAGCTTCGCAGGGACCGGGGAGCTGTTTTTT. The chain has TRBV7-7 and TRBJ2-2, with D maybe TRBD1 (5 bases). Germline V gene sequence: CDR1 SSHAT, CDR2 FNYEAQ (reference sequence). The CDR3 has 13 amino acids. Trimming took 3 bases from V and 5 from J, leaving 7 bases between them.

The chain carries TRBV29-1 and TRBJ2-6; unclear D gene. Germline V gives CDR1 SQVTM, CDR2 ANQGSEA. The CDR3 is made up of 15 amino acids. Here the CDR3 DNA reads TGCAGTTACTCGAGTAGCATCTCTGGGGCCAACGTCCTGACTTTC. Amino acids: CSYSSSISGANVLTF.

This clonotype was detected many times. This sequence joins TRBV29-1 and TRBJ1-1; a weak D match, TRBD1 (6 bases). CDR1 and CDR2 (germline): SQVTM, ANQGSEA. The CDR3 is 12 residues long. Trimming removed 1 base at V and 5 bases at J, with 8 bases between. The CDR3 coding sequence is TGCAGCGTTGAAGTAGGGGGAACTGAAGCTTTCTTT. The encoded protein is CSVEVGGTEAFF.

Concerning this clonotype itself: A read error may be the cause here, since a much bigger clone is one base away. The V call is TRBV6-4, the J call TRBJ2-7, with TRBD2 matching 12 bases. V shed 7 bases, J shed 4 bases, and the junction held 2 bases outside the gene matches. The CDR3 extends over 13 amino acids. Per germline, CDR1 MRHNA and CDR2 SNTAGT. The DNA for the CDR3 is TGTGCCAGCATGACTAGCGGGGGATACGAGCAGTACTTC. It specifies CASMTSGGYEQYF.

The table lists this clonotype with many counts. The chain has TRBV5-4 and TRBJ2-7; 12 bases agree with TRBD2. This CDR3 region has 15 residues. The germline CDR1 and CDR2 sequences are SGHNT and YYREEE (reference sequence). V lost 4 bases and J lost 2; bases outside the gene matches: 4. The CDR3 is CASSPGLAGTYEQYF. DNA of the CDR3: TGTGCCAGCAGCCCCGGACTAGCGGGAACCTACGAGCAGTACTTC.

V is TRBV7-6 and J is TRBJ2-7; 8 positions agree with TRBD2. This CDR3 has 13 amino acids. Germline V lookup: CDR1 SGHVS, CDR2 FNYEAQ. J lost 7 bases, V lost 2 bases, and 4 bases had no gene match. In nucleotides, the CDR3 is TGTGCCAGCAGCTTAAGCGGGGGTAGGGAGCAGTACTTC. This codes for CASSLSGGREQYF.

J is TRBJ2-7 and V is TRBV29-1, with TRBD2 matching 7 bases. Trimming removed 6 bases from V and 7 bases from J; junction bases left unmatched: 12. Germline V gene data show CDR1 as SQVTM and CDR2 as ANQGSEA. The CDR3 runs 13 residues. In DNA, the CDR3 is TGCAGCGTGGATCCGGGAGGTCTGTCGGAGCAGTACTTC. Its protein is CSVDPGGLSEQYF.

As regards this clonotype: Possible read error: a much larger clone is one base away. The missing conserved phenylalanine or tryptophan at the end of this CDR3 makes a read error likely. V usage is TRBV5-1 and J usage is TRBJ2-7; D might be TRBD2 (6 bases). The CDR3 contains 12 residues. Trimming left V 7 bases short and J 3 bases short, with 11 bases between. CDR1 SGHRS and CDR2 YFSETQ come from the germline V gene. The CDR3 is CASHRGNYEQYL. The CDR3 region has the DNA TGCGCCAGCCACCGGGGGAACTACGAGCAGTACCTC.

Ten or more counts support this clonotype. The chain recombines TRBV20-1 with TRBJ2-5; 10 nucleotides match TRBD2. Per the germline V gene, CDR1 is DFQATT and CDR2 is SNEGSKA (reference sequence). The CDR3 length is 14 residues. V lost 2 bases, J lost 4 bases, and 4 bases stayed unmatched. CDR3 amino acids: CSARSSGSTETQYF. The DNA for the CDR3 is TGCAGTGCTAGATCTAGCGGGAGTACAGAGACCCAGTACTTC.

This clonotype was observed at least ten times. The gene calls are TRBV4-1 and TRBJ2-7; no firm D call. Trimming shortened V by 4 bases and J by 0 bases, and 10 bases separated the two germline ends. Germline V gene lookup returns CDR1 MGHRA and CDR2 YSYEKL. The CDR3 is made up of 14 amino acids. In DNA form, the CDR3 reads TGCGCCAGCAGCCCATTTGCTGGCTCCTACGAGCAGTACTTC. As protein: CASSPFAGSYEQYF.

The chain combines TRBV20-1 with TRBJ2-5; the D gene is possibly TRBD1 (6 bases). The V gene lost 4 bases and the J gene lost 5 bases, with 14 bases spanning the gap. Germline-derived CDR1 and CDR2 are DFQATT and SNEGSKA (reference sequence). CDR3 length equals 13 residues. CDR3 DNA sequence: TGCAGTGCTATTAGCGACAGGTGGGAGACCCAGTACTTC. Translated: CSAISDRWETQYF.

This clonotype was counted many times. CDR3 coding DNA: TGTGCCAGCAGCGTACGAGTCGCAACTAATGAAAAACTGTTTTTT. It yields the protein CASSVRVATNEKLFF. This rearrangement joins TRBV7-8 to TRBJ1-4; no clear D gene. Germline CDR1 is SGHVS and CDR2 is FQNEAQ. The CDR3 has 15 residues. V shed 5 bases and J shed 0 bases, with 10 bases lying between them.